The 22 T cell receptor beta chains below come from one sample, sequenced in a study of shared clonotypes between healthy human individuals. Clones were read by immunoSEQ multiplex PCR, and TCRdb kept only the in-frame ones, dropping some. The table lists some 580,000 clones, approximately 97% of them singletons. The sequenced material came from naive CD4+ T cells sorted from blood. Documented subset: CD45RA+ positively selected. All receptors come from a woman aged 25 to 39 in good health.

This chain joins TRBV4-1 and TRBJ2-6, with TRBD1 identical over 8 bases. Germline V lookup: CDR1 MGHRA, CDR2 YSYEKL. Losses at the gene ends were 3 bases for V and 5 bases for J; bases not matched to a gene: 18. This CDR3 has 20 residues. The CDR3 loop reads CASSHYFGDRKRERANVLTF. For the CDR3, the DNA is TGCGCCAGCAGCCACTACTTTGGGGACAGGAAGCGCGAAAGGGCCAACGTCCTGACTTTC.

V usage is TRBV2 and J usage is TRBJ2-3, with D unresolved. V lost 8 bases and J 3 bases, leaving 6 bases between the germline ends. The germline gives CDR1 SNHLY, CDR2 FYNNEI. The CDR3 length is 11 residues. CDR3 DNA sequence: TGTGCCAGCCACCTGACAGATACGCAGTATTTT. This gives the protein CASHLTDTQYF.

Turning to this clone: This same CDR3 is encoded by further DNA sequences in the sample. J is TRBJ1-1 and V is TRBV28; perhaps TRBD1 as D (5 bases). Germline V gene lookup returns CDR1 MDHEN and CDR2 SYDVKM. The length of the CDR3 is 14 residues. Trimming left V 2 bases short and J 1 base short, with 8 bases between. CDR3 nucleotide sequence: TGTGCCAGCAGTTTACCGGGGCCGAACACTGAAGCTTTCTTT. Its protein product is CASSLPGPNTEAFF.

The genes are TRBV29-1 and TRBJ2-1, with 10 bases that match TRBD2. The trim removed 5 bases at V and 6 bases at J, leaving 28 bases unmatched. The CDR3 loop spans 21 amino acids. Germline assignment: CDR1 SQVTM and CDR2 ANQGSEA. The CDR3 reads CSVRGGVQGPAGLAGVNEQFF. CDR3 DNA: TGCAGCGTTCGGGGGGGAGTACAGGGTCCGGCCGGGCTAGCGGGAGTCAATGAGCAGTTCTTC.

This clone was observed once. The rearrangement links TRBV7-9 to TRBJ1-3; 7 bases map to TRBD1. Germline loops: CDR1 SEHNR, CDR2 FQNEAQ (reference sequence). The CDR3 is made up of 17 amino acids. V lost 2 bases to trimming and J lost 6 bases; unmatched junction nucleotides: 13. In DNA form, the CDR3 reads TGTGCCAGCAGCTTACAAAAAGCCAAGGGGGCTGAAAACACCATATATTTT. It yields the protein CASSLQKAKGAENTIYF.

The rearrangement joins TRBV7-9 to TRBJ2-1; 7 nucleotides align to TRBD2. The V gene end was trimmed by 4 bases and the J gene end by 2 bases; junction bases not matched to a gene: 5. Germline assignment: CDR1 SEHNR and CDR2 FQNEAQ (reference sequence). This CDR3 region has 15 residues. For the CDR3, the DNA is TGTGCCAGCAGCTACCCTAGCGGCCCCTACAATGAGCAGTTCTTC. Residues: CASSYPSGPYNEQFF.

V and J are TRBV15 and TRBJ1-5; tentative D call: TRBD1 (6 bases). This CDR3 spans 17 amino acids. The germline V and J ends were trimmed by 3 bases and 2 bases, with 17 bases remaining between them. Germline V gives CDR1 LNHNV, CDR2 YYDKDF (reference sequence). In DNA form, the CDR3 reads TGTGCCACCAGCAGTCGGACAGCCAGTAGCGGCAATCAGCCCCAGCATTTT. This encodes CATSSRTASSGNQPQHF.

This sequence joins TRBV5-1 and TRBJ2-2; perhaps TRBD1 as D (6 bases). The V gene lost 0 bases and the J gene lost 4 bases, with 13 bases spanning the gap. Germline CDR1 is SGHRS and CDR2 is YFSETQ. The CDR3 sequence is 16 residues long. CDR3 sequence reads: CASSLGNRVRTGELFF. The CDR3 bases are TGCGCCAGCAGCTTGGGTAACAGGGTGCGCACCGGGGAGCTGTTTTTT.

About this clone: One junction end disagrees with the germline gene, perhaps due to a read error. The CDR3 here is CASSVEGGDQAQHF. CDR3 nucleotide sequence: TGTGCCAGCAGCGTCGAGGGGGGTGATCAGGCCCAGCATTTT. The chain employs TRBV7-9 and TRBJ1-5; perhaps TRBD1 as D (6 bases). Germline V CDR1 and CDR2: SEHNR, FQNEAQ (reference sequence). This CDR3 contains 14 residues.

This chain connects TRBV5-6 to TRBJ2-2, with 7 bases aligning to TRBD1. The junction had 2 bases not matched to a gene; V was cut back by 1 base and J by 5 bases. The CDR3 runs to 14 residues. The germline V gene has CDR1 SGHDT and CDR2 YYEEEE. The chain's CDR3 is CASSLRGRTGELFF. The CDR3 region has the DNA TGTGCCAGCAGCTTGAGGGGGCGAACCGGGGAGCTGTTTTTT.

This rearrangement joins TRBV20-1 to TRBJ1-2; D ambiguous. V lost 4 bases to trimming and J lost 8 bases, with 11 bases between them. Germline loops: CDR1 DFQATT, CDR2 SNEGSKA (reference sequence). The CDR3 has 11 amino acids. CDR3: CSATGTWGYTF. CDR3 in DNA: TGCAGTGCTACAGGCACGTGGGGCTACACCTTC.

The V call is TRBV5-1, the J call TRBJ2-7; tentatively, D is TRBD1 (6 bases). The CDR3 loop spans 14 amino acids. Germline V lookup: CDR1 SGHRS, CDR2 YFSETQ. Trimming took 0 bases from V and 2 from J, leaving 9 bases between them. The CDR3 spells CASSLDTGTYEQYF. Written as DNA, the CDR3 is TGCGCCAGCAGCTTGGACACAGGGACCTACGAGCAGTACTTC.

This clone was found a few times. The rearrangement joins TRBV9 to TRBJ1-1, with no clear D. Germline V gives CDR1 SGDLS, CDR2 YYNGEE. V shed 0 bases and J shed 1 base, with 10 bases lying between them. The CDR3 is made up of 15 amino acids. CDR3 sequence: CASSVVHRANTEAFF. CDR3 nucleotides: TGTGCCAGCAGCGTAGTTCACAGAGCGAACACTGAAGCTTTCTTT.

V and J are TRBV2 and TRBJ2-1; D is uncertain. The CDR3 covers 12 residues. Looked up from germline, CDR1 is SNHLY and CDR2 is FYNNEI. V lost 6 bases and J lost 8, with 11 bases in between. CDR3 in amino acids: CASRIAFYEQFF. The CDR3 region has the DNA TGTGCCAGCAGGATTGCTTTTTATGAGCAGTTCTTC.

The rearrangement uses TRBV7-9 and TRBJ1-2; D remains ambiguous. CDR3 length: 14 amino acids. Germline CDR1 and CDR2: SEHNR and FQNEAQ (reference sequence). V was shortened by 5 bases and J by 3 bases, with 13 bases between the two germline ends. The CDR3 DNA sequence: TGTGCCAGCAGCCCAATTGGAAGCCACTATGGCTACACCTTC. It specifies CASSPIGSHYGYTF.

The J gene is TRBJ2-2, the V gene TRBV2, with D possibly TRBD2 on 6 matching bases. This CDR3 region has 15 residues. Germline CDR1 SNHLY, CDR2 FYNNEI. V lost 7 bases and J 1 base, leaving 13 bases between the germline ends. CDR3 nucleotides: TGTGCCAGCATAGGAGGGAGACAGAACACCGGGGAGCTGTTTTTT. As protein: CASIGGRQNTGELFF.

The chain has TRBV29-1 and TRBJ2-5; TRBD2 matches 11 bases. The germline V gene encodes CDR1 SQVTM and CDR2 ANQGSEA. The CDR3 runs to 15 residues. V trimming: 6 bases; J trimming: 3 bases; junction bases outside the gene matches: 9. The CDR3 region has the DNA TGCAGCGTCCTTAGGCTAGCGGGAGGAGAAGAGACCCAGTACTTC. Residues: CSVLRLAGGEETQYF.

This clone was seen only once. This chain connects TRBV10-2 to TRBJ1-2; no definite D call. Trimming stripped 3 bases from V and 4 bases from J, with 0 bases between. Germline V gene lookup returns CDR1 WSHSY and CDR2 SAAADI. The CDR3 has 10 amino acids. The DNA of the CDR3 is TGCGCCAGCAGTGACTATGGCTACACCTTC. Protein product: CASSDYGYTF.

The rearrangement joins TRBV19 to TRBJ2-3, with D possibly TRBD2 on 5 matching bases. The CDR3 totals 18 residues. Germline values: CDR1 LNHDA, CDR2 SQIVND (reference sequence). With 4 bases removed from V and 4 bases from J, the gap between germline ends came to 24 bases. The CDR3 DNA reads as TGTGCCAGTAGTAGTCCCCTTTCGGATGCGGGTTGGCCAGATACGCAGTATTTT. This gives the protein CASSSPLSDAGWPDTQYF.

The chain recombines TRBV6-5 with TRBJ2-7; 8 bases map to TRBD2. The ends lost 2 bases at V and 4 bases at J; junction bases unmatched: 7. CDR3 length equals 15 residues. Germline V gene data show CDR1 as MNHEY and CDR2 as SVGAGI. This CDR3 reads CASSYSSGVGYEQYF. The CDR3 DNA follows: TGTGCCAGCAGTTACAGTAGCGGGGTAGGGTACGAGCAGTACTTC.

CDR3 residues: CASAKEWGGQPQHF. CDR3 nucleotide sequence: TGTGCCAGCGCAAAAGAATGGGGGGGACAGCCCCAGCATTTT. The chain couples TRBV9 to TRBJ1-5, with D perhaps matching TRBD1 (5 bases). The CDR3 covers 14 residues. V shed 7 bases and J shed 7 bases, with 18 bases lying between them. Per the germline V gene, CDR1 is SGDLS and CDR2 is YYNGEE.

The gene calls are TRBV27 and TRBJ2-5, with TRBD1 identical over 9 bases. The CDR3 runs to 15 residues. Trimming at V came to 4 bases and at J to 4 bases, leaving 7 bases not matched to a gene. The V gene's germline CDR1 is MNHEY and CDR2 SMNVEV (reference sequence). CDR3 residues: CASSSWGQGGETQYF. DNA of the CDR3: TGTGCCAGCAGTTCATGGGGACAGGGTGGAGAGACCCAGTACTTC.